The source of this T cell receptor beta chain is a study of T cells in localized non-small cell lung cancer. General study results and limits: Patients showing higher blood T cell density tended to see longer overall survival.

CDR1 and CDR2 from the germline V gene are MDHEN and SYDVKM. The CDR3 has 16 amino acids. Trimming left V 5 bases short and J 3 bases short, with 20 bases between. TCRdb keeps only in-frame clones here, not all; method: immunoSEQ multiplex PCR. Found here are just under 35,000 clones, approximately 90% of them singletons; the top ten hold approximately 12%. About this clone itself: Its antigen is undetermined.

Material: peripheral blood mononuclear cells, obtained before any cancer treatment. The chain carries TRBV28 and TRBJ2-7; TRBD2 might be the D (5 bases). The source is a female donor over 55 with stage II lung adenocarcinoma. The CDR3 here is CASSVRGSGLNYEQYF. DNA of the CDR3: TGTGCCAGCAGTGTTCGGGGTTCAGGCCTGAACTACGAGCAGTACTTC.